The rows below give T cell receptor beta chains drawn from one sample of a study of OX40 agonist ivuxolimab in advanced cancers. Clones were sequenced by immunoSEQ multiplex PCR, and TCRdb holds only the in-frame ones, with some missing. The sample lists some 71,000 clones, about 91% occurring once. The input for sequencing was CD4+ or CD8+ T cells sorted from blood, taken in a trial of the OX40 agonist ivuxolimab. The receptors here all came from an adult with an advanced solid tumor such as melanoma, head and neck, liver or kidney cancer. Each CDR3 is given with its conserved first and last residue. A D gene is named only where the DNA matches it firmly. Not all rows give a size; the values are once, few, many and, for expanded clones, a class.

d_call j_call v_call clone_size cdr3_nt cdr3_aa
- TRBJ2-7 TRBV28 - TGTGCCAGCAGTTTCAGAGGACAGCATTACGAGCAGTACTTC CASSFRGQHYEQYF
TRBD1 TRBJ1-5 TRBV25-1 - TGTGCCAGCAGTGAACCGGGACAGGGGCTCCATCAGCCCCAGCATTTT CASSEPGQGLHQPQHF
TRBD2 TRBJ2-1 TRBV4-2 - TGTGCCAGCAGCCAAGAGGCCGGACTAGCATACTCCTACAATGAGCAGTTCTTC CASSQEAGLAYSYNEQFF
TRBD2 TRBJ2-7 TRBV11-1 - TGTGCCAGCAGTCAAGCGGGATTGCAGTACTTC CASSQAGLQYF
- TRBJ2-2 TRBV4-2 - TGTGCCAGCAGCCCTGTCCAGGGAACGACCGGGGAGCTGTTTTTT CASSPVQGTTGELFF
- TRBJ1-1 TRBV27 - TGTGCCAGCAGGCTCTCCGGGGGTGTAGACACTGAAGCTTTCTTT CASRLSGGVDTEAFF
- TRBJ2-1 TRBV7-8 - TGTGCCAGCAGCTTGGGTGTTGAGCAGTTCTTC CASSLGVEQFF
- TRBJ2-1 TRBV7-6 - TGTGCCAGCAGCTTAGAATCCCTAGGAAATGAGCAGTTCTTC CASSLESLGNEQFF
- TRBJ2-5 TRBV4-2 - TGTGCCAGCAGCCAAGAGTTAGGGCTGCAAGAGACCCAGTACTTC CASSQELGLQETQYF
TRBD2 TRBJ2-5 TRBV28 - TGTGCCAGCAGTCCCGGGACTAGCGGGACAGCGGAGGAGACCCAGTACTTC CASSPGTSGTAEETQYF
- TRBJ1-1 TRBV30 - TGTGCCAGCAGCTTGAGGGGCACTGAAGCTTTCTTT CASSLRGTEAFF
- TRBJ2-2 TRBV28 - TGTGCCAGCAAGGACGGCTACACCGGGGAGCTGTTTTTT CASKDGYTGELFF
- TRBJ2-1 TRBV6-6 - TGTGCCAGCAGTCCGGGACCAGAGCAGTTCTTC CASSPGPEQFF
TRBD1 TRBJ2-7 TRBV5-4 - TGTGCCAGCAGCCCGGGACAGGGGTGGTACTTC CASSPGQGWYF
TRBD2 TRBJ2-3 TRBV4-3 - TGCGCCAGCAGCTCTCTGACTAGCGGCACAGATACGCAGTATTTT CASSSLTSGTDTQYF
TRBD1 TRBJ1-3 TRBV7-9 - TGTGCCAGCAGCTTCGGACAGGCACCGGCGGACACCATATATTTT CASSFGQAPADTIYF
TRBD2 TRBJ2-1 TRBV6-6 - TGTGCCAGCAGTTACAGCGGGGATGAGCAGTTCTTC CASSYSGDEQFF
TRBD2 TRBJ2-1 TRBV27 - TGTGCCAGCAATCATATAGCGGGAGGCACTGAGCAGTTCTTC CASNHIAGGTEQFF
- TRBJ1-5 TRBV18 few TGTGCCAGCTCACCACGGGAAACTAATCAGCCCCAGCATTTT CASSPRETNQPQHF
TRBD2 TRBJ2-1 TRBV7-9 - TGTGCCAGCAGCGTTAGCGGGAGTTACAATGAGCAGTTCTTC CASSVSGSYNEQFF
- TRBJ2-7 TRBV4-1 - TGCGCCAGCAGCCCGACAGCAAGCTCCTACGAGCAGTACTTC CASSPTASSYEQYF
- TRBJ1-4 TRBV7-9 - TGTGCCAGCAGCCCCTCGACTGTCGTGGGCGAAAAACTGTTTTTT CASSPSTVVGEKLFF
TRBD1 TRBJ1-2 TRBV11-2 - TGTGCCAGCAGCTTAGATCGTGGGACAGTGGGCTACACCTTC CASSLDRGTVGYTF
TRBD2 TRBJ2-1 TRBV2 - TGTGCCACCGGGACTAGCGACACGGTTTTCTACAATGAGCAGTTCTTC CATGTSDTVFYNEQFF
- TRBJ2-7 TRBV4-3 - TGCGCCAGCAGCCAAGCTCTGGAAGTGGGGGAGCAGTACTTC CASSQALEVGEQYF
TRBD2 TRBJ2-1 TRBV6-4 - TGTGCCAGCAGTGCACTAGCGGGAGACGTCAATGAGCAGTTCTTC CASSALAGDVNEQFF
- TRBJ1-2 TRBV28 - TGTGCCAGCATCCCTGCGTGGGAGAACTATGGCTACACCTTC CASIPAWENYGYTF
- TRBJ2-1 TRBV7-3 - TGTGCCAGCAGCTTAAGGGCCGACAATGAGCAGTTCTTC CASSLRADNEQFF
- TRBJ1-4 TRBV4-2 - TGTGCCAGCAGCCAAGATCTGTCAAGCCTACCTGAAAAACTGTTTTTT CASSQDLSSLPEKLFF
TRBD2 TRBJ2-1 TRBV19 once TGTGCCAGCCGGAGCGGGAGGGGGGAGCAGTTCTTC CASRSGRGEQFF
TRBD2 TRBJ2-1 TRBV5-4 - TGTGCCAGCAGCTTAGGCGGGGGTGAGCAGTTCTTC CASSLGGGEQFF
TRBD1 TRBJ1-5 TRBV28 - TGTGCCAGCACCTCTTCAGGACGGACAGGGGGCCGCCAGCCCCAGCATTTT CASTSSGRTGGRQPQHF
- TRBJ2-5 TRBV27 - TGTGCCAGCAGCCCCATAGGGACGGAAGCGCAAGAGACCCAGTACTTC CASSPIGTEAQETQYF
TRBD2 TRBJ2-1 TRBV28 - TGTGCCAGCAGTTTACTAGCGGGAGTCGGGAATGAGCAGTTCTTC CASSLLAGVGNEQFF
- TRBJ2-7 TRBV2 - TGTGCCAGCAGTGATGAGGCATACGAGCAGTACTTC CASSDEAYEQYF
TRBD2 TRBJ2-7 TRBV11-2 - TGTGCCAGCAGCTTTGGCGGGAGGGAAACCTACGAGCAGTACTTC CASSFGGRETYEQYF
- TRBJ2-1 TRBV27 once TGTGCCAGCGGGCGCCGGGACAATCCTTACGGTGAGCAGTTCTTC CASGRRDNPYGEQFF
- TRBJ2-1 TRBV27 - TGTGCCAGCAGTTTAAGCCTTAAGAACGGGCAGTTCTTC CASSLSLKNGQFF
TRBD2 TRBJ2-1 TRBV14 - TGTGCCAGCAGCCCATTCCCAGCGGGAGTATATCCCGATGAGCAGTTCTTC CASSPFPAGVYPDEQFF
- TRBJ2-7 TRBV5-1 - TGCGCCAGCAGCCCGACGGACAGCTACGAGCAGTACTTC CASSPTDSYEQYF
- TRBJ1-4 TRBV7-9 once TGTGCCAGCAGCTTAAGTTTGGGCGCAACTAATGAAAAACTGTTTTTT CASSLSLGATNEKLFF
- TRBJ2-1 TRBV18 - TGTGCCAGCTCACCTCCGTTCTCCGGGGGAGGCAGTGAGCAGTTCTTC CASSPPFSGGGSEQFF
- TRBJ1-3 TRBV10-3 - TGTGCCATCAGTGAGTCAGGGACTGGAAACACCATATATTTT CAISESGTGNTIYF
- TRBJ2-7 TRBV7-9 - TGTGCCAGCAACCCGGGCAGGGAATACGAGCAGTACTTC CASNPGREYEQYF
- TRBJ2-2 TRBV5-6 - TGTGCCAGCAGCTTCGGGACCAGCGACTCGATCGGGGAGCTGTTTTTT CASSFGTSDSIGELFF
TRBD2 TRBJ2-7 TRBV4-1 once TGCGCCAGCAGCCAGCCTCTAGCGGACTACGAGCAGTACTTC CASSQPLADYEQYF
- TRBJ1-3 TRBV6-5 - TGTGCCAGCACGCCTTTCGACACCATATATTTT CASTPFDTIYF
- TRBJ2-1 TRBV11-2 - TGTGCCAGCTTCGGGTACAATGAGCAGTTCTTC CASFGYNEQFF
- TRBJ2-1 TRBV16 once TGTGCCAGCAGCCACCCGGACGGCCACAATGAGCAGTTCTTC CASSHPDGHNEQFF
- TRBJ2-1 TRBV9 - TGTGCCAGCAGCGTAGGTTTGAGCTCCTACAATGAGCAGTTCTTC CASSVGLSSYNEQFF
- TRBJ2-2 TRBV27 - TGTGCCAGCAGTTTATCCGTCAGGGCGGACACCGGGGAGCTGTTTTTT CASSLSVRADTGELFF
- TRBJ2-7 TRBV9 - TGTGCCAGCAGCGTAGGGGGGAAACCCTACGAGCAGTACTTC CASSVGGKPYEQYF
TRBD2 TRBJ2-7 TRBV29-1 - TGCAGCGCCGCCGGGACTAGCGGTTCCTACGAGCAGTACTTC CSAAGTSGSYEQYF
- TRBJ2-1 TRBV11-2 - TGTGCCAGCAGCTTAGGGGTTCTGGGCTACAATGAGCAGTTCTTC CASSLGVLGYNEQFF
- TRBJ1-5 TRBV2 - TGTGCCAGCAGTGTATTTAGGGAGCCCCAGCATTTT CASSVFREPQHF